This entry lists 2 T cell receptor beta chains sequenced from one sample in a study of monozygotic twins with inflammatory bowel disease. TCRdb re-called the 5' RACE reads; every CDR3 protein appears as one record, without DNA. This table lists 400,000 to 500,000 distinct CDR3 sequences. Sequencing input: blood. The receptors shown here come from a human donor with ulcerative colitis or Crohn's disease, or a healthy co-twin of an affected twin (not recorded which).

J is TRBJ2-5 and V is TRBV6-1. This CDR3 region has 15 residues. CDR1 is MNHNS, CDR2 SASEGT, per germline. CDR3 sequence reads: CASSDLRWSGGTQYF.

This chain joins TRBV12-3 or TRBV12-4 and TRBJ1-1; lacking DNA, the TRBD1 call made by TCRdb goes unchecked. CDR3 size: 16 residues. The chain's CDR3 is CASSLPATGRGPEAFF.